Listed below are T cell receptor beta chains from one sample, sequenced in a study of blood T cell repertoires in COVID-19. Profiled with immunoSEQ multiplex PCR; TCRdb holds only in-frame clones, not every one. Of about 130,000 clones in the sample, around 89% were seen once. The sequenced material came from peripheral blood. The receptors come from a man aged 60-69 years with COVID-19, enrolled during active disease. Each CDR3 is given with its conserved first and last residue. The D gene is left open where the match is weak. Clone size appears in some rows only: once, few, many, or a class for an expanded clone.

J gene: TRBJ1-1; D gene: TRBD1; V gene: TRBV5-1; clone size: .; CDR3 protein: CASSSPGQLNTEAFF; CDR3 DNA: TGCGCCAGCAGCTCGCCGGGACAGCTAAACACTGAAGCTTTCTTT
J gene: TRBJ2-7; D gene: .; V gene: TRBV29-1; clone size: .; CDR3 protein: CSVGLYYEQYF; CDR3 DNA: TGCAGCGTGGGACTGTACTACGAGCAGTACTTC
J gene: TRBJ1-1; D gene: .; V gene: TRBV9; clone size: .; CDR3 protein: CASSVQGGRGTEAFF; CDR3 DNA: TGTGCCAGCAGCGTACAGGGAGGAAGAGGCACTGAAGCTTTCTTT
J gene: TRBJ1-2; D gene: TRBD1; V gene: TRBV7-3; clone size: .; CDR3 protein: CASSLRKGALDGYTF; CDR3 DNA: TGTGCCAGCAGCCTACGTAAGGGGGCGTTGGATGGCTACACCTTC
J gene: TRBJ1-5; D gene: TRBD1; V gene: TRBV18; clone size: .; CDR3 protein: CASSRSGTGDQPQHF; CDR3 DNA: TGTGCCAGCTCTCGATCCGGGACAGGGGATCAGCCCCAGCATTTT
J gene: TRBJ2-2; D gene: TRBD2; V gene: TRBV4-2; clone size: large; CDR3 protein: CASSQDPGGGGGSGELFF; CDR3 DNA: TGTGCCAGCAGCCAAGACCCTGGCGGGGGTGGAGGATCCGGGGAGCTGTTTTTT
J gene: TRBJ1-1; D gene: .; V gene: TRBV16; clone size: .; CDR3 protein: CASSQYGPGRNTEAFF; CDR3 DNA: TGTGCCAGCAGCCAATATGGCCCGGGTAGGAACACTGAAGCTTTCTTT
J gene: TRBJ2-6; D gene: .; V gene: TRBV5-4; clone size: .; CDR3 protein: CASSRDSGAGANVLTF; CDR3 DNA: TGTGCCAGCAGCCGCGACTCTGGAGCTGGGGCCAACGTCCTGACTTTC
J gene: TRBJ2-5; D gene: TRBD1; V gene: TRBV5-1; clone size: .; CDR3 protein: CASSLGGQAGETQYF; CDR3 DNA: TGCGCCAGCAGCTTGGGGGGACAGGCGGGAGAGACCCAGTACTTC
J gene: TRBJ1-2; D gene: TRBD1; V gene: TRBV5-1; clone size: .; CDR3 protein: CASSPGQANYGYTF; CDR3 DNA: TGCGCCAGCAGCCCGGGACAGGCTAACTATGGCTACACCTTC
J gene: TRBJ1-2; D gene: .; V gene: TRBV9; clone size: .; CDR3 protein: CASSVVAGTSYGYTF; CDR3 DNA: TGTGCCAGCAGCGTAGTGGCAGGGACAAGCTATGGCTACACCTTC
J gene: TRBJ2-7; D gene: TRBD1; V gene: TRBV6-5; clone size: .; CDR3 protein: CASSRALTGSHEQYF; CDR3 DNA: TGTGCCAGCAGTCGAGCCTTGACAGGGTCCCACGAGCAGTACTTC
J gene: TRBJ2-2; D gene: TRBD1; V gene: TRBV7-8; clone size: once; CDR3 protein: CASSLSGTDHRELFF; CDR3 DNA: TGTGCCAGCAGCTTATCCGGGACAGACCACCGGGAGCTGTTTTTT
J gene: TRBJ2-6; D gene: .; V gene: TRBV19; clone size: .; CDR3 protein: CASFGASSGANVLTF; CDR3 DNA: TGTGCCAGTTTTGGCGCTAGCTCTGGGGCCAACGTCCTGACTTTC
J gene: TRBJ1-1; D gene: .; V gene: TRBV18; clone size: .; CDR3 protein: CASSPLAGLNTEAFF; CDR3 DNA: TGTGCCAGCTCACCATTGGCAGGTTTAAACACTGAAGCTTTCTTT
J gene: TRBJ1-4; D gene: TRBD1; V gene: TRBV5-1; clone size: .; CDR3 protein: CASSGQGDEKLFF; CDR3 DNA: TGCGCCAGCTCGGGACAGGGTGATGAAAAACTGTTTTTT
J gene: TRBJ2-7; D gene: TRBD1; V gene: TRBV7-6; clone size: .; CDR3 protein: CASSGRDSSYEQYF; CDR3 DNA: TGTGCCAGCAGCGGCCGGGACAGCTCCTACGAGCAGTACTTC
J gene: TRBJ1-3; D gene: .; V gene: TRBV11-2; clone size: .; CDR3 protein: CAIYSPNTIYF; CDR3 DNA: TGTGCCATCTACAGTCCGAACACCATATATTTT
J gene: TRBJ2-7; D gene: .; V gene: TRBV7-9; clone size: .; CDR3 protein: CASSLSRQTYEQYF; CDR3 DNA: TGTGCCAGCAGCTTATCCAGACAGACCTACGAGCAGTACTTC
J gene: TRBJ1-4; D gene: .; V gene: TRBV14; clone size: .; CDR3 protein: CASSHARAGWSEKLFF; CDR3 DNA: TGTGCCAGCAGCCACGCTCGTGCGGGATGGAGTGAAAAACTGTTTTTT
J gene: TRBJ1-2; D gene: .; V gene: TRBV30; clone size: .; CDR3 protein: CAWSVQERDGYTF; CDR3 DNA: TGTGCCTGGAGTGTACAGGAACGCGATGGCTACACCTTC
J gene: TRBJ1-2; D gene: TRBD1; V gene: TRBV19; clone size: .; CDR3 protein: CASRTGRGYTF; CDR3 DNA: TGTGCCAGTAGGACAGGGCGGGGCTACACCTTC